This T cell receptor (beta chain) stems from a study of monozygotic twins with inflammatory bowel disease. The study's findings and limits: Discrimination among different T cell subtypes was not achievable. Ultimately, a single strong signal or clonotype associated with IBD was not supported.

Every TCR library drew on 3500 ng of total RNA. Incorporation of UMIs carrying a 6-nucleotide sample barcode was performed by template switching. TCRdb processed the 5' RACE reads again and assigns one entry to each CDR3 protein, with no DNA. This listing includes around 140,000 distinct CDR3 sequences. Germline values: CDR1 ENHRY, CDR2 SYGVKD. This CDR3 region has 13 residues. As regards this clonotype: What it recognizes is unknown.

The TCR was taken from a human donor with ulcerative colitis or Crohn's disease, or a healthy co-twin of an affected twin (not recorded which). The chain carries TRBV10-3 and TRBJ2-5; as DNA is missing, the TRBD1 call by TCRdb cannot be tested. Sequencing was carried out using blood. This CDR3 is CAISAGGGETQYF.